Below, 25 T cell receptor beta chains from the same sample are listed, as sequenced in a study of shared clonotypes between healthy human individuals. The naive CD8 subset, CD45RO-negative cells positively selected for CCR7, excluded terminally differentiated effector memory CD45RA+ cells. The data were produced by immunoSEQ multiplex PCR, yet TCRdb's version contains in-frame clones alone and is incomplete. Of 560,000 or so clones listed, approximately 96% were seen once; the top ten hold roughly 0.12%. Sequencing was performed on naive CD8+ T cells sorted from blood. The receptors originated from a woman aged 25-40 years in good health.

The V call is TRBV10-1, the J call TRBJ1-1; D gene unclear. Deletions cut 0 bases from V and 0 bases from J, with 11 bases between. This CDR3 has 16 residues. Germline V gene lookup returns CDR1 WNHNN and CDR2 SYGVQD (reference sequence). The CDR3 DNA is TGCGCCAGCAGTGAGTCCCCTGTTGGGCTGAACACTGAAGCTTTCTTT. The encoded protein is CASSESPVGLNTEAFF.

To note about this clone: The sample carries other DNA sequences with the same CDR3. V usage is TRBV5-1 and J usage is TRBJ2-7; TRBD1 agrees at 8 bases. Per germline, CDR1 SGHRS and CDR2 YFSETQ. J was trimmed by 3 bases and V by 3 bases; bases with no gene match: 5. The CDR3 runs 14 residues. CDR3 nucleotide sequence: TGCGCCAGCAGCTCCGGGACAGGAGGCTACGAGCAGTACTTC. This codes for CASSSGTGGYEQYF.

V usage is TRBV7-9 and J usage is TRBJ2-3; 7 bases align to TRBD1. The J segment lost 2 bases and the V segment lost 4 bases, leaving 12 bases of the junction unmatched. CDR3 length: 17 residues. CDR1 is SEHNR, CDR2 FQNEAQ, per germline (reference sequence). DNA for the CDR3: TGTGCCAGCAGCTCGGGACAGCCCATAGAAGCCACAGATACGCAGTATTTT. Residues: CASSSGQPIEATDTQYF.

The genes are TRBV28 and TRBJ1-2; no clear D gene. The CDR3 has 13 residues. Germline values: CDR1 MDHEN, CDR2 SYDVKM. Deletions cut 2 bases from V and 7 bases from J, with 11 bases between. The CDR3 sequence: CASSLDRAAGYTF. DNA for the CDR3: TGTGCCAGCAGTTTAGACCGAGCGGCTGGCTACACCTTC.

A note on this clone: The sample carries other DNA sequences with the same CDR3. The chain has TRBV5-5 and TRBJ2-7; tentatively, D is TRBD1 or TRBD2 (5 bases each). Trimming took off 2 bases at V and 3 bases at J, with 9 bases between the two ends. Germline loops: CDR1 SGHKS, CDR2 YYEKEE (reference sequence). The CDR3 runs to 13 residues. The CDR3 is CASSFGTLYEQYF. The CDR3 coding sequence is TGTGCCAGCAGCTTTGGGACCCTCTACGAGCAGTACTTC.

Written as DNA, the CDR3 is TGCGCCAGCAGCCAAGAGGGGGATCTGAGCTCCTATAATTCACCCCTCCACTTT. Its protein product is CASSQEGDLSSYNSPLHF. The V gene is TRBV4-1, the J gene TRBJ1-6; tentatively, D is TRBD1 (5 bases). The germline CDR1 and CDR2 sequences are MGHRA and YSYEKL. The length of the CDR3 is 18 residues. V dropped 0 bases and J dropped 0 bases, with 12 bases sitting between them.

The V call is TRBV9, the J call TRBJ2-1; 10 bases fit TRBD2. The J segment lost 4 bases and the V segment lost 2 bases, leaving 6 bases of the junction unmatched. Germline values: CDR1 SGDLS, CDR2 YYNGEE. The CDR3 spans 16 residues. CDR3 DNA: TGTGCCAGCAGCGTTAGCGGGAGGTCTATTTACAATGAGCAGTTCTTC. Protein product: CASSVSGRSIYNEQFF.

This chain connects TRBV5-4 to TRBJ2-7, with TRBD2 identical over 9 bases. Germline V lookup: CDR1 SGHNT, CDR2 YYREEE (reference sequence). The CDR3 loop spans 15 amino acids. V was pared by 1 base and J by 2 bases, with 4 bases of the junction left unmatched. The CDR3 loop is CASSLSGRPTYEQYF. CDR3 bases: TGTGCCAGCAGCTTGAGCGGGAGGCCCACCTACGAGCAGTACTTC.

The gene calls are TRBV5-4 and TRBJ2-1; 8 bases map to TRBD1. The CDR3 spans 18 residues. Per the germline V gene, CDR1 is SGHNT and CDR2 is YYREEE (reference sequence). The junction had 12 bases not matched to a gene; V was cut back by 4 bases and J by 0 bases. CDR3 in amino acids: CASSDGGTGGPSYNEQFF. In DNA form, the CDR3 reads TGTGCCAGCAGCGATGGGGGTACAGGGGGTCCCTCCTACAATGAGCAGTTCTTC.

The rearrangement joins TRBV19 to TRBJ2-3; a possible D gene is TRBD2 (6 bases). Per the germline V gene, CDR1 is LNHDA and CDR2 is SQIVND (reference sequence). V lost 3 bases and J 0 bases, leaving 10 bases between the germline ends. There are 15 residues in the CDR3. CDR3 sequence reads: CASSISSGSTDTQYF. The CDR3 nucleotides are TGTGCCAGTAGTATCAGTAGCGGAAGCACAGATACGCAGTATTTT.

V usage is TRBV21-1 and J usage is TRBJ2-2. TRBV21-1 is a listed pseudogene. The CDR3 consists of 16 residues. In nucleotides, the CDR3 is TGTGCCAGCAGCTCTAGAGGTAGGGTTAGGACCGGGGAGCTGTTTTTT. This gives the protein CASSSRGRVRTGELFF.

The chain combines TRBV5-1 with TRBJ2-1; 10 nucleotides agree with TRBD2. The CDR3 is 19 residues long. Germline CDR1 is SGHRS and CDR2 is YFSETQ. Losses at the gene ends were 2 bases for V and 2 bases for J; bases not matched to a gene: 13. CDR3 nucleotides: TGCGCCAGCAGCTTAGCCCGATCCGGGACTAGCGAGGCCTACAATGAGCAGTTCTTC. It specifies CASSLARSGTSEAYNEQFF. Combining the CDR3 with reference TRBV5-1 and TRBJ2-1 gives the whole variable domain KAGVTQTPRYLIKTRGQQVTLSCSPISGHRSVSWYQQTPGQGLQFLFEYFSETQRNKGNFPGRFSGRQFSNSRSEMNVSTLELGDSALYLCASSLARSGTSEAYNEQFFGPGTRLTVL.

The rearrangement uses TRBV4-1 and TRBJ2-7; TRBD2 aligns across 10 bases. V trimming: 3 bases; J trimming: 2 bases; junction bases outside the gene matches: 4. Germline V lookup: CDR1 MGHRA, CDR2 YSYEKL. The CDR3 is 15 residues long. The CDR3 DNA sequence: TGCGCCAGCAGCCACGGACTAGCGGAGACCTACGAGCAGTACTTC. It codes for CASSHGLAETYEQYF.

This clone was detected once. The CDR3 sequence is CASRTGDTYEQYF. For the CDR3, the DNA is TGTGCCAGCAGAACAGGTGACACCTACGAGCAGTACTTC. This sequence joins TRBV27 and TRBJ2-7, with a weak D call TRBD1 (5 bases). Germline-derived CDR1 and CDR2 are MNHEY and SMNVEV (reference sequence). This CDR3 comprises 13 residues. V dropped 6 bases and J dropped 2 bases, with 11 bases sitting between them.

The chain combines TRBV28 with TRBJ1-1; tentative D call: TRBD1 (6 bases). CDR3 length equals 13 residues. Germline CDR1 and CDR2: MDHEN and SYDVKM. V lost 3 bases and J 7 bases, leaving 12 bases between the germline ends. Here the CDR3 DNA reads TGTGCCAGCAGTTTTCGGGTAGGGGGTGAAGCTTTCTTT. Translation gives CASSFRVGGEAFF.

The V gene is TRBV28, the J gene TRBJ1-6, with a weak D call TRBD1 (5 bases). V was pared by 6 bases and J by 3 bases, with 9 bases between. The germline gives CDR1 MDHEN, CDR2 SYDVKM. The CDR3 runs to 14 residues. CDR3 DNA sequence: TGTGCCAGCAGACAGGATGGCTATAATTCACCCCTCCACTTT. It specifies CASRQDGYNSPLHF.

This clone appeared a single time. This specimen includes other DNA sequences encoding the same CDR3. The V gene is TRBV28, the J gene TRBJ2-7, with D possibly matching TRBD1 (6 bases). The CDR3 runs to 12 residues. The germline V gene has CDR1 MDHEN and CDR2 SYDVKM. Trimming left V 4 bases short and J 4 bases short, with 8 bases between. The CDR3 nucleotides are TGTGCCAGCAGTTCGACAGGATACGAGCAGTACTTC. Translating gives CASSSTGYEQYF. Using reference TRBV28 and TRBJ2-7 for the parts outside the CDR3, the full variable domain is DVKVTQSSRYLVKRTGEKVFLECVQDMDHENMFWYRQDPGLGLRLIYFSYDVKMKEKGDIPEGYSVSREKKERFSLILESASTNQTSMYLCASSSTGYEQYFGPGTRLTVT.

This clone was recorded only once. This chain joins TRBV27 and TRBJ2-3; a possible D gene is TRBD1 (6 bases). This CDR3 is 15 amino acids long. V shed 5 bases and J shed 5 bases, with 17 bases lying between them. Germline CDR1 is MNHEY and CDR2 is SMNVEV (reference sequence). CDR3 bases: TGTGCCAGCAGTGTAACACGCACAGGGTTAGATACGCAGTATTTT. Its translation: CASSVTRTGLDTQYF.

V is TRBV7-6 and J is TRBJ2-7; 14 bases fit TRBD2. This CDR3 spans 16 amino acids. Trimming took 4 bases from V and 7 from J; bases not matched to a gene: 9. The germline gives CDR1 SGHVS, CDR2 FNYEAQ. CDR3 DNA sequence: TGTGCCAGCAGCTCACCCGAGACTAGCGGGAGGGTTGAGCAGTACTTC. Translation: CASSSPETSGRVEQYF.

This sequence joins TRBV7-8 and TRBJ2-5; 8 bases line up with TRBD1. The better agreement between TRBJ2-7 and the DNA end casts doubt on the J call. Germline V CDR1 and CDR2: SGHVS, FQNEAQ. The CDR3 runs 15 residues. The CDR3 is CASSLGTGTGYEQYF. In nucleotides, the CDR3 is TGTGCCAGCAGCTTAGGGACAGGGACAGGCTACGAGCAGTACTTC.

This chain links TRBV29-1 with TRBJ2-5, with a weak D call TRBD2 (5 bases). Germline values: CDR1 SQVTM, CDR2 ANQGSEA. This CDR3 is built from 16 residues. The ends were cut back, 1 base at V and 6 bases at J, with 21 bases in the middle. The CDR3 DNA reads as TGCAGCGTTGAAGGAATTCGCGGGCGCTATGAACAGACCCAGTACTTC. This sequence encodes CSVEGIRGRYEQTQYF.

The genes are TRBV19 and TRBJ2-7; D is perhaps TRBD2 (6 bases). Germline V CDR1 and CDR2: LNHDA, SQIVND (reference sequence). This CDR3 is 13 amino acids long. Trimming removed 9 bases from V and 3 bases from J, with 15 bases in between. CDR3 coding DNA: TGTGCCAGCTCAGCCGGGAGAGACTACGAGCAGTACTTC. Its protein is CASSAGRDYEQYF.

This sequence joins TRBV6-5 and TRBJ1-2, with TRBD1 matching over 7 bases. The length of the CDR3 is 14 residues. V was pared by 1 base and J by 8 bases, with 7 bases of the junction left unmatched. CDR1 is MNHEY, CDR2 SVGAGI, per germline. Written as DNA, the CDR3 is TGTGCCAGCAGTTACTTTACAGGGGTAGGCGGCTACACCTTC. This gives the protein CASSYFTGVGGYTF.

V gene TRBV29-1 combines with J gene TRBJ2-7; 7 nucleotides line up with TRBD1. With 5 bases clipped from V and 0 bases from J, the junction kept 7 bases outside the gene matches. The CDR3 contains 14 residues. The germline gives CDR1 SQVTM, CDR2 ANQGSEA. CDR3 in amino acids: CSVTGAKSSYEQYF. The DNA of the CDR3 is TGCAGCGTTACAGGGGCTAAAAGCTCCTACGAGCAGTACTTC.

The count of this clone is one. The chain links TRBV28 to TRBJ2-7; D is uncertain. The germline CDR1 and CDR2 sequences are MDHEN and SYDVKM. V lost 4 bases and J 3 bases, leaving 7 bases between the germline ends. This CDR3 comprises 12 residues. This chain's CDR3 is CASSSTYYEQYF. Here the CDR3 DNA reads TGTGCCAGCAGTTCGACCTACTACGAGCAGTACTTC. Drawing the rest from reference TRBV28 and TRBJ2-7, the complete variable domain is DVKVTQSSRYLVKRTGEKVFLECVQDMDHENMFWYRQDPGLGLRLIYFSYDVKMKEKGDIPEGYSVSREKKERFSLILESASTNQTSMYLCASSSTYYEQYFGPGTRLTVT.